This note documents a single TCR beta chain sequence. This sample is drawn from a study of T cells in Graves' hyperthyroidism and ophthalmopathy. CDR3 length: 15 residues. Germline lookup yields CDR1 MNHEY and CDR2 SVGEGT. Trimming removed 4 bases from V and 6 bases from J; junction bases left unmatched: 9. The CDR3 regions of TCR beta were amplified from RNA transcripts. HTBI primers were the set used in a first-round RT-PCR of the TCR CDR3. Via MiXCR, TCRdb re-called the multiplex PCR reads, giving one row per CDR3 protein. The table records hundreds of thousands of distinct CDR3 sequences, less than 25% of them present only once.

The sample comprised blood. V usage is TRBV6-2 or TRBV6-3 and J usage is TRBJ2-4; 7 nucleotides match TRBD1. The receptor comes from a man under 40 with Graves' ophthalmopathy. The CDR3 coding sequence is TGTGCCAGCAGTTTTAAACCGGGACAGAGAAACATTCAGTACTTC. Translated, it gives CASSFKPGQRNIQYF.